The rows below give T cell receptor beta chains drawn from one sample of a study of blood T cells in healthy people across ages. MiXCR, run by TCRdb on the 5' RACE reads, gives a single entry per CDR3 protein. This table has hundreds of thousands of distinct CDR3 sequences, 35% to 50% appearing once. Source material: blood. The receptors originated from a man at least 80 years old in good health. Each CDR3 is given with its conserved first and last residue. Each record gives: CDR3 DNA, CDR3 protein, V gene, clone size, J gene, D gene. A D gene is named only where the DNA matches it firmly. Not every row has a clone size; where given, it reads once, few, many or a size class.

TGTGCCAGCACCTCTCTAAAAGGGATGGGTGAAAAACTGTTTTTT | CASTSLKGMGEKLFF | TRBV27 | NA | TRBJ1-4 | NA
TGCGCCAGCAGCCAAGATCACGCGGGGCGACCCCAAGAGACCCAGTACTTC | CASSQDHAGRPQETQYF | TRBV4-3 | many | TRBJ2-5 | NA
TGTGCCAACAGCTCACAGACTAGCGGGGCTACGCAGTATTTT | CANSSQTSGATQYF | TRBV7-2 | NA | TRBJ2-3 | TRBD2
TGTGCCAGCAGCCCCACCCAGGGCGCCAACTATGGCTACACCTTC | CASSPTQGANYGYTF | TRBV7-8 | NA | TRBJ1-2 | NA
TGTGCCAGCGGAAGGGGGGCTGGCAGGGGGGTTGAAAAACTGTTTTTT | CASGRGAGRGVEKLFF | TRBV6-1 | once | TRBJ1-4 | TRBD1
TGCGCCAGCAGCTTTCGACAGGGGGCGGGAGAGACCCAGTACTTC | CASSFRQGAGETQYF | TRBV5-1 | few | TRBJ2-5 | TRBD1
TGTGCCACCAGCAGAGATGGGGTTAACACAGATACGCAGTATTTT | CATSRDGVNTDTQYF | TRBV15 | NA | TRBJ2-3 | NA
TGTGCCAGCACAGAACAGGGTCACGGGGAGCTGTTTTTT | CASTEQGHGELFF | TRBV7-2 | NA | TRBJ2-2 | NA
TGTGCCAGCAGCTTGGCTAGGACTAGCGGGAATGTTGATACGCAGTATTTT | CASSLARTSGNVDTQYF | TRBV7-6 | few | TRBJ2-3 | TRBD2
TGCGCCAGCAGCTTGGGGGGGGTCTGGGGTGAGGCCACTGAAGCTTTCTTT | CASSLGGVWGEATEAFF | TRBV5-1 | NA | TRBJ1-1 | NA
TGTGCCAGCCCACCACGGAGGACCTCCTACAATGAGCAGTTCTTC | CASPPRRTSYNEQFF | TRBV18 | NA | TRBJ2-1 | NA
TGCAGCGTTCCTCTCTTCGACTCAAGCTCCTACAATGAGCAGTTCTTC | CSVPLFDSSSYNEQFF | TRBV29-1 | many | TRBJ2-1 | NA
TGTGCCAGCAGCGCCGACTACGGAGCGGGGAGTGAGCAGTTCTTC | CASSADYGAGSEQFF | TRBV7-9 | NA | TRBJ2-1 | TRBD2
TGTGCCAGCAGCGATTCGAATAGGGACAGGGATGGCTACACCTTC | CASSDSNRDRDGYTF | TRBV16 | few | TRBJ1-2 | TRBD1
TGCAGTGCTAGAGTTCCCGGGAGGGCGCAGTATTTT | CSARVPGRAQYF | TRBV20-1 | NA | TRBJ2-3 | TRBD2
TGTGCCAGCAGCTTAGCAGCCCGAACCTACGAGCAGTACTTC | CASSLAARTYEQYF | TRBV7-2 | NA | TRBJ2-7 | NA
TGTGCCAGCAGTCCCCAACTAGCGGCTGCGGGAGGGACCCAGTACTTC | CASSPQLAAAGGTQYF | TRBV27 | few | TRBJ2-5 | TRBD2
TGCAGTGCCAAGACAGGGGGCCCCCAAGAGACCCAGTACTTC | CSAKTGGPQETQYF | TRBV20-1 | NA | TRBJ2-5 | TRBD1
TGCAGTGCTAGAGTTCCTAGCGGGAGGTTCATCGATGAGCAGTACTTC | CSARVPSGRFIDEQYF | TRBV20-1 | few | TRBJ2-5 | TRBD2
TGTGCCAGCAGCTTAGCGGGGGCCCTTATTCAAGAGACCCAGTACTTC | CASSLAGALIQETQYF | TRBV7-2 | NA | TRBJ2-5 | NA
TGTGCCAGCAGTAAGAACAGCCGAACGAACACCGGGGAGCTGTTTTTT | CASSKNSRTNTGELFF | TRBV2 | NA | TRBJ2-2 | NA
TGTGCCAGCAGTGAATACGGGGGAAGGAACAATCAGCCCCAGCATTTT | CASSEYGGRNNQPQHF | TRBV6-1 | many | TRBJ1-5 | NA
TGTGCCAGCAGCCGCCTAGCGGCCCGCTCCTACGAGCAGTACTTC | CASSRLAARSYEQYF | TRBV28 | few | TRBJ2-7 | TRBD2